This TCR beta chain stems from a study of blood T cell repertoires in COVID-19. Study information: The cDNA or gDNA used as material had been derived from T cells, B-cell-depleted T cells, or PBMCs.

This clone was observed a handful of times. This CDR3 region has 15 residues. V was trimmed by 0 bases and J by 10 bases, leaving 15 bases between them. CDR1 and CDR2 from the germline V gene are SNHLY and FYNNEI. Original processing methods: Amplification from reference gene primers served as the basis for estimated nucleated cell counts. TCRdb's table, derived via immunoSEQ multiplex PCR, lists solely in-frame clones and lacks some. The D gene and trimming were derived from the DNA, and the V and J assignments and clone size from that table. This table holds roughly 250,000 clones, over 65% found once.

The V and J genes are TRBV2 and TRBJ1-4; D is possibly TRBD1 (6 bases). Sequenced sample: peripheral blood. This TCR derives from a woman older than 75 with acute or convalescent COVID-19. CDR3 in DNA: TGTGCCAGCAGTGAAGCTCAACAGGGCCTGGGAAAACTGTTTTTT. This codes for CASSEAQQGLGKLFF.